The rows below give T cell receptor beta chains drawn from one sample of a study of vaccination effects on CD4 cells after COVID-19. Assay: immunoSEQ multiplex PCR; the TCRdb copy retains only in-frame clones and omits some. This table holds 15,000 to 20,000 clones, over 65% found once. Which antigens these TCRs recognize remains unknown. Source: CD4+ T cells from PBMCs cultured with SARS-CoV-2 spike peptides, taken after COVID-19 vaccination. Every receptor here comes from a human donor who had a prior SARS-CoV-2 infection. The CDR3 runs from the conserved cysteine through the conserved F or W. The D gene is left open where the match is weak. Rows may omit the clone size; those that give it use once, few, many or a size class.

abundance: -
d_gene: TRBD1
j_gene: TRBJ1-1
v_gene: TRBV7-9
CDR3nt: TGTGCCAGCAGCTTCACAGGGGGCACTGAAGCTTTCTTT
CDR3aa: CASSFTGGTEAFF

abundance: -
d_gene: TRBD1
j_gene: TRBJ2-6
v_gene: TRBV27
CDR3nt: TGTGCCAGCAGACCGACAGGGGCCTTGTCCTCTGGGGCCAACGTCCTGACTTTC
CDR3aa: CASRPTGALSSGANVLTF

abundance: -
d_gene: TRBD1
j_gene: TRBJ2-2
v_gene: TRBV4-3
CDR3nt: TGCGCCAGCAGCCAAGAGCCTTTGGGACAGGGGACCGGGGAGCTGTTTTTT
CDR3aa: CASSQEPLGQGTGELFF

abundance: once
d_gene: -
j_gene: TRBJ2-4
v_gene: TRBV28
CDR3nt: TGTGCCACCCGCGGAGGCCTAGCCAAAAACATTCAGTACTTC
CDR3aa: CATRGGLAKNIQYF

abundance: -
d_gene: -
j_gene: TRBJ2-1
v_gene: TRBV7-9
CDR3nt: TGTGCCAGCAGCGTCGGGGGCCCTACCTACAATGAGCAGTTCTTC
CDR3aa: CASSVGGPTYNEQFF

abundance: -
d_gene: -
j_gene: TRBJ2-2
v_gene: TRBV4-1
CDR3nt: TGCGCCAGCAGCCAAGAAGGGAGCTTTGTCGGGGAGCTGTTTTTT
CDR3aa: CASSQEGSFVGELFF

abundance: -
d_gene: TRBD1
j_gene: TRBJ1-6
v_gene: TRBV6-1
CDR3nt: TGTGCCAGCAGTGAAAGGGCAGGGGGCTATAATTCACCCCTCCACTTT
CDR3aa: CASSERAGGYNSPLHF

abundance: -
d_gene: -
j_gene: TRBJ1-1
v_gene: TRBV21-1
CDR3nt: TGTGCCAGCAGCCCCACCGGGGCAGGGGACTACCCTGAAGCTTTCTTT
CDR3aa: CASSPTGAGDYPEAFF

abundance: -
d_gene: TRBD2
j_gene: TRBJ2-3
v_gene: TRBV25-1
CDR3nt: TGTGCCAGCAGTGAAGTGGGGACTACGGTCACAGATACGCAGTATTTT
CDR3aa: CASSEVGTTVTDTQYF

abundance: -
d_gene: -
j_gene: TRBJ1-4
v_gene: TRBV3-1/TRBV3-2
CDR3nt: TGTGCCAGCAGCCCGTCAGGTGAAAAACTGTTTTTT
CDR3aa: CASSPSGEKLFF

abundance: -
d_gene: -
j_gene: TRBJ2-1
v_gene: TRBV19
CDR3nt: TGTGCCAGTAGTGGTTCTGGGACAACCCGGGGTGAGCAGTTCTTC
CDR3aa: CASSGSGTTRGEQFF

abundance: -
d_gene: TRBD1
j_gene: TRBJ1-2
v_gene: TRBV27
CDR3nt: TGTGCCAGCAGTTTAGTACAGGGGTTTGGCTACACCTTC
CDR3aa: CASSLVQGFGYTF

abundance: -
d_gene: TRBD2
j_gene: TRBJ2-7
v_gene: TRBV27
CDR3nt: TGTGCCAGCAGTTTGGGGGGGACGGAGACCTACGAGCAGTACTTC
CDR3aa: CASSLGGTETYEQYF

abundance: -
d_gene: TRBD2
j_gene: TRBJ2-2
v_gene: TRBV5-1
CDR3nt: TGCGCCAGCAGCGGCGCTAGCGGGGCGAACACCGGGGAGCTGTTTTTT
CDR3aa: CASSGASGANTGELFF

abundance: once
d_gene: TRBD1
j_gene: TRBJ2-3
v_gene: TRBV5-1
CDR3nt: TGCGCCAGCAGCTACGGACAGGGGACCTATTCTAGCACAGATACGCAGTATTTT
CDR3aa: CASSYGQGTYSSTDTQYF

abundance: -
d_gene: TRBD1
j_gene: TRBJ1-4
v_gene: TRBV5-6
CDR3nt: TGTGCCAGCAGCTCCTTACAGGGGAGTGAAAAACTGTTTTTT
CDR3aa: CASSSLQGSEKLFF

abundance: -
d_gene: -
j_gene: TRBJ2-7
v_gene: TRBV10-1
CDR3nt: TGCGCCAAGCCGACGGCGGCCTACGAGCAGTACTTC
CDR3aa: CAKPTAAYEQYF

abundance: -
d_gene: -
j_gene: TRBJ2-3
v_gene: TRBV9
CDR3nt: TGTGCCAGCAGCGGTTATTCTCGCGGGGACCCCACAGATACGCAGTATTTT
CDR3aa: CASSGYSRGDPTDTQYF

abundance: -
d_gene: -
j_gene: TRBJ1-6
v_gene: TRBV6-5
CDR3nt: TGTGCCAGCAGTCGGACTGTGATTAATTCACCCCTCCACTTT
CDR3aa: CASSRTVINSPLHF

abundance: few
d_gene: TRBD2
j_gene: TRBJ2-1
v_gene: TRBV24-1
CDR3nt: TGTGCCACCAGTGATTTGCACGACATCCGGGAGGGGTACAATGAGCAGTTCTTC
CDR3aa: CATSDLHDIREGYNEQFF

abundance: -
d_gene: TRBD1
j_gene: TRBJ1-1
v_gene: TRBV3-1/TRBV3-2
CDR3nt: TGTGCCAGCAGCCAAGGTCTGGGACAGGATGGGGGAGCTTTCTTT
CDR3aa: CASSQGLGQDGGAFF

abundance: once
d_gene: -
j_gene: TRBJ1-6
v_gene: TRBV30
CDR3nt: TGTGCCTGCAGTGAGGGGCATAATTCACCCCTCCACTTT
CDR3aa: CACSEGHNSPLHF

abundance: -
d_gene: -
j_gene: TRBJ2-1
v_gene: TRBV6-5
CDR3nt: TGTGCCAGCAGTCCCCAGAGGTGGGCTGAGCAGTTCTTC
CDR3aa: CASSPQRWAEQFF